This is a list of T cell receptor beta chains from one sample in a study of cytomegalovirus exposure and HLA in healthy donors. Assay: immunoSEQ multiplex PCR; the TCRdb copy retains only in-frame clones and omits some. Of fewer than 350,000 clones in the sample, 85% to 90% were seen once. The sample comprised PBMCs. The receptors stem from a woman aged 18-30 years in good health and CMV-seronegative. Both conserved end residues are part of each CDR3. Fields, in order: D gene, J gene, V gene, clone size, CDR3 protein, CDR3 DNA. A D gene is named only where the DNA matches it firmly. Clone size appears in some rows only: once, few, many, or a class for an expanded clone.

>-|TRBJ1-2|TRBV7-8|-
CASSLEFREAGYTF
TGTGCCAGCAGCTTAGAGTTCCGGGAGGCTGGCTACACCTTC
>TRBD2|TRBJ2-5|TRBV2|-
CASSVSRGSAETQYF
TGTGCCAGCAGTGTCTCCCGCGGGAGTGCAGAGACCCAGTACTTC
>-|TRBJ2-7|TRBV27|-
CASKDKPVSYEQYF
TGTGCCAGCAAAGACAAACCCGTCTCCTACGAGCAGTACTTC
>TRBD2|TRBJ2-3|TRBV29-1|-
CSVRSGNRRGTDTQYF
TGCAGCGTTCGTAGCGGGAACCGACGCGGCACAGATACGCAGTATTTT
>TRBD1|TRBJ2-7|TRBV7-2|-
CASSPGTGISYEQYF
TGTGCCAGCAGCCCCGGGACAGGGATATCCTACGAGCAGTACTTC
>-|TRBJ2-1|TRBV4-3|-
CASSQSQARYNEQFF
TGCGCCAGCAGCCAAAGCCAGGCGCGCTACAATGAGCAGTTCTTC
>TRBD1|TRBJ2-7|TRBV4-1|-
CASSNPGQGYEQYF
TGCGCCAGCAGCAACCCGGGACAGGGATACGAGCAGTACTTC
>-|TRBJ1-1|TRBV27|once
CASSSATATEAFF
TGTGCCAGCAGTTCTGCGACAGCAACTGAAGCTTTCTTT
>-|TRBJ1-2|TRBV28|-
CASSFPSDYGYTF
TGTGCCAGCAGTTTTCCCAGTGACTATGGCTACACCTTC
>TRBD1|TRBJ1-1|TRBV5-1|-
CASSIRRGLEAEAFF
TGCGCCAGCTCCATTCGGAGGGGGCTCGAGGCTGAAGCTTTCTTT
>TRBD2|TRBJ2-7|TRBV5-8|-
CASSLRLAGVTEQYF
TGTGCCAGCAGCTTGAGGTTAGCGGGAGTCACCGAGCAGTACTTC
>-|TRBJ2-5|TRBV4-1|-
CASSQGPVETQYF
TGCGCCAGCAGCCAAGGTCCAGTAGAGACCCAGTACTTC
>-|TRBJ1-1|TRBV7-3|-
CASRVGLQNTEAFF
TGTGCCAGCAGGGTGGGACTGCAGAACACTGAAGCTTTCTTT
>-|TRBJ2-5|TRBV11-1|-
CASSPQDLETQYF
TGTGCCAGCAGCCCACAGGATCTCGAGACCCAGTACTTC
>TRBD1|TRBJ1-1|TRBV29-1|-
CSVDSGGQDTEAFF
TGCAGCGTTGATTCCGGGGGACAGGACACTGAAGCTTTCTTT
>TRBD2|TRBJ2-1|TRBV5-1|-
CASSMGLAGVTNEQFF
TGCGCCAGCAGCATGGGACTAGCGGGAGTTACCAATGAGCAGTTCTTC
>-|TRBJ1-3|TRBV6-1|-
CASSELGSLGNTIYF
TGTGCCAGCAGTGAGCTGGGCTCCTTAGGAAACACCATATATTTT
>-|TRBJ1-1|TRBV27|-
CAISRQGKAFF
TGTGCCATCTCTCGGCAGGGGAAAGCTTTCTTT
>-|TRBJ1-2|TRBV27|-
CASSFTVNYGYTF
TGTGCCAGCAGTTTTACAGTCAACTATGGCTACACCTTC
>TRBD2|TRBJ2-1|TRBV4-2|-
CASSQGVTSGIIGSYNEQFF
TGTGCCAGCAGCCAAGGAGTGACTAGCGGGATTATAGGGTCCTACAATGAGCAGTTCTTC
>TRBD1|TRBJ1-2|TRBV6-6|-
CASSFGQGKNYGYTF
TGTGCCAGCAGTTTTGGACAGGGCAAGAACTATGGCTACACCTTC
>TRBD1|TRBJ2-7|TRBV27|-
CASRQQGHEQYF
TGTGCCAGCAGACAACAGGGGCACGAGCAGTACTTC
>TRBD1|TRBJ1-5|TRBV5-6|-
CASSLCSLDRGGQPQHF
TGTGCCAGCAGCTTATGTAGCCTTGACAGGGGGGGTCAGCCCCAGCATTTT
>TRBD2|TRBJ2-3|TRBV7-8|-
CASSTIAGGFTDTQYF
TGTGCCAGCAGCACAATAGCGGGAGGATTCACAGATACGCAGTATTTT
>-|TRBJ1-4|TRBV2|-
CASRPGIPNEKLFF
TGTGCCAGCAGGCCCGGGATACCTAATGAAAAACTGTTTTTT
>TRBD1|TRBJ2-7|TRBV11-2|-
CASSYTGGSEQYF
TGTGCCAGCAGCTACACAGGGGGAAGTGAGCAGTACTTC
>-|TRBJ1-1|TRBV5-6|-
CASSLMDSEAFF
TGTGCCAGCAGCTTGATGGACAGTGAAGCTTTCTTT
>TRBD2|TRBJ2-7|TRBV13|once
CASSFRGDEQYF
TGTGCCAGCAGCTTTCGGGGGGACGAGCAGTACTTC
>-|TRBJ2-2|TRBV11-3|-
CASTLGATGELFF
TGTGCCAGCACCTTGGGGGCCACCGGGGAGCTGTTTTTT
>-|TRBJ2-2|TRBV10-2|-
CASSDSGRQGNTGELFF
TGCGCCAGCAGTGATTCGGGGAGGCAGGGGAACACCGGGGAGCTGTTTTTT
>TRBD1|TRBJ1-3|TRBV11-2|once
CASSPQTGLAGNTIYF
TGTGCCAGCAGCCCGCAGACAGGGTTGGCGGGAAACACCATATATTTT
>TRBD1|TRBJ1-2|TRBV5-4|-
CASSFDRAYGYTF
TGTGCCAGCAGCTTTGACAGGGCCTATGGCTACACCTTC
>TRBD2|TRBJ2-2|TRBV9|-
CASSVGLARLAGGGFYTGELFF
TGTGCCAGCAGCGTAGGTCTCGCGAGACTAGCGGGAGGGGGCTTCTACACCGGGGAGCTGTTTTTT
>TRBD2|TRBJ2-7|TRBV6-5|-
CASSYGASGSYEQYF
TGTGCCAGCAGTTACGGGGCTAGCGGCTCCTACGAGCAGTACTTC
>TRBD1|TRBJ1-5|TRBV10-1|-
CARGADRAYQPQHF
TGCGCCAGGGGTGCGGACAGGGCCTATCAGCCCCAGCATTTT
>TRBD2|TRBJ2-2|TRBV5-1|-
CASSLDAGATGELFF
TGCGCCAGCAGCTTGGACGCGGGAGCCACCGGGGAGCTGTTTTTT
>-|TRBJ2-2|TRBV11-3|-
CASSLGGQSYTGELFF
TGTGCCAGCAGCTTAGGAGGACAGTCTTACACCGGGGAGCTGTTTTTT
>-|TRBJ2-3|TRBV10-1|-
CASSELADVTDTQYF
TGCGCCAGCAGTGAGTTAGCGGATGTCACAGATACGCAGTATTTT
>TRBD2|TRBJ2-7|TRBV6-1|-
CASRPGLAVREQYF
TGTGCCAGCAGACCGGGACTAGCGGTTAGGGAGCAGTACTTC
>TRBD1|TRBJ2-3|TRBV5-1|-
CASSSITGGTDTQYF
TGCGCCAGCAGCAGTATTACAGGGGGCACAGATACGCAGTATTTT
>TRBD1|TRBJ2-5|TRBV5-4|-
CASSLGTGEETQYF
TGTGCCAGCAGCTTGGGGACAGGGGAAGAGACCCAGTACTTC
>TRBD1|TRBJ2-1|TRBV7-9|-
CARGTGVGEQFF
TGTGCCAGGGGGACAGGGGTCGGTGAGCAGTTCTTC
>-|TRBJ2-7|TRBV7-6|-
CASSLWSSAEQYF
TGTGCCAGCTCCCTTTGGTCCAGCGCCGAGCAGTACTTC
>-|TRBJ1-2|TRBV6-5|-
CASSRQILDAYGYTF
TGTGCCAGCAGCCGACAGATCCTAGACGCCTATGGCTACACCTTC